This TCR beta chain was recorded in a study of blood T cell repertoires in COVID-19. Study processing details: Amplification of reference gene primers was used by the study to estimate nucleated cell counts. Generated by immunoSEQ multiplex PCR, the TCRdb table keeps only in-frame clones and is missing some. That table supplies the V and J calls and clone size; D and trimming were determined from the DNA. This sample carries 280,000 or so clones, about 85% of them seen once, and the ten largest clones take 13%. This clone was recorded only once. The CDR3 is 13 residues long. With 8 bases removed from V and 4 bases from J, the gap between germline ends came to 14 bases. Germline V lookup: CDR1 KGHSH, CDR2 LQKENI.

This TCR came from a human donor in a cohort sampled during active COVID-19. V and J are TRBV18 and TRBJ1-1; the D gene is possibly TRBD1 (5 bases). Sequenced sample: peripheral blood. CDR3 in amino acids: CASVTTATTEAFF. The CDR3 DNA sequence: TGTGCCAGCGTAACGACAGCGACCACTGAAGCTTTCTTT.